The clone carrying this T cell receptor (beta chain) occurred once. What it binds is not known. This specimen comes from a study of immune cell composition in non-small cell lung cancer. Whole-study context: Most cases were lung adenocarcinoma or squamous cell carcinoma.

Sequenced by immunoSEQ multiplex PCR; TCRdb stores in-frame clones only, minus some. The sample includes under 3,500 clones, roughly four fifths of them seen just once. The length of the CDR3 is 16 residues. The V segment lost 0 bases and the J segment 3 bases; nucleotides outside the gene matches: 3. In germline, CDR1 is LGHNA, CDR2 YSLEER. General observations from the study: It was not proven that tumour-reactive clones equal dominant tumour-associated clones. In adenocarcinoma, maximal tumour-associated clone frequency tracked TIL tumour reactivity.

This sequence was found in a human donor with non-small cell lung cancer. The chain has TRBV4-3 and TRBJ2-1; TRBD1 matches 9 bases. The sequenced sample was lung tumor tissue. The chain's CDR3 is CASSQEGQGRYNEQFF. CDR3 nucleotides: TGCGCCAGCAGCCAAGAGGGACAGGGCCGCTACAATGAGCAGTTCTTC.